These 5 T cell receptor beta chains were sequenced from one sample in a study of blood T cell repertoires in COVID-19. The protocol was immunoSEQ multiplex PCR, while the TCRdb copy is restricted to in-frame clones and leaves out a portion. Among about 15,000 clones listed, roughly 84% were seen once. The source material was peripheral blood. The receptors derive from a human donor in a cohort sampled during active COVID-19.

The chain uses TRBV19 and TRBJ1-1; no clear D. Germline V gene sequence: CDR1 LNHDA, CDR2 SQIVND (reference sequence). CDR3 length: 13 amino acids. The V end lost 3 bases, the J end lost 1 base, and 6 bases lay between the germline ends. The CDR3 reads CASSMRGNTEAFF. CDR3 nucleotides: TGTGCCAGTAGTATGCGGGGGAACACTGAAGCTTTCTTT.

V gene TRBV7-6 combines with J gene TRBJ2-7; the D gene is possibly TRBD1 (6 bases). This CDR3 comprises 14 residues. Germline V lookup: CDR1 SGHVS, CDR2 FNYEAQ. V lost 5 bases to trimming and J lost 3 bases, with 14 bases between them. The CDR3 nucleotides are TGTGCCAGCAGCCTTCAACAGGGTAACTACGAGCAGTACTTC. Translated: CASSLQQGNYEQYF.

The gene calls are TRBV6-1 and TRBJ1-5; D uncertain. The V gene lost 2 bases and the J gene lost 3 bases, with 8 bases spanning the gap. This CDR3 has 14 residues. Germline V lookup: CDR1 MNHNS, CDR2 SASEGT. CDR3 loop: CASSESFVNQPQHF. The CDR3 DNA follows: TGTGCCAGCAGTGAAAGCTTTGTCAATCAGCCCCAGCATTTT.

This clone came up a few times. V and J are TRBV28 and TRBJ2-7; weak D call: TRBD1 (7 bases). The CDR3 loop spans 13 amino acids. V was pared by 6 bases and J by 5 bases, with 14 bases between. Germline V gives CDR1 MDHEN, CDR2 SYDVKM. The CDR3 DNA is TGTGCCAGCAGCTTGACAGGGAGGCACGAGCAGTACTTC. Amino acid sequence: CASSLTGRHEQYF.

The CDR3 loop reads CASSLLPLTGTGGETQYF. The CDR3 DNA sequence: TGTGCCAGCAGCCTCCTACCCCTCACCGGGACAGGGGGAGAGACCCAGTACTTC. This rearrangement joins TRBV5-5 to TRBJ2-5, with 11 bases matching TRBD1. This CDR3 region has 18 residues. Trimming at V came to 4 bases and at J to 4 bases, leaving 15 bases not matched to a gene. In germline, CDR1 is SGHKS, CDR2 YYEKEE (reference sequence). Using reference TRBV5-5 and TRBJ2-5 for the parts outside the CDR3, the full variable domain is DAGVTQSPTHLIKTRGQQVTLRCSPISGHKSVSWYQQVLGQGPQFIFQYYEKEERGRGNFPDRFSARQFPNYSSELNVNALLLGDSALYLCASSLLPLTGTGGETQYFGPGTRLLVL.